This TCR beta chain was found in a study of blood T cell repertoires in COVID-19. The CDR3 covers 14 residues. Germline CDR1 is SNHLY and CDR2 is FYNNEI. V dropped 6 bases and J dropped 8 bases, with 16 bases sitting between them. Assay used: immunoSEQ multiplex PCR; TCRdb lists only in-frame clones, some missing. This repertoire shows tens of thousands of clones, approximately 77% found once; its top ten account for over 2%. This clonotype was obtained from a man aged 65-85 years with COVID-19, enrolled during active disease. The sequencing sample was made of peripheral blood. The chain is built from TRBV2 and TRBJ1-4; D is perhaps TRBD1 (5 bases). CDR3 sequence: CASRGTQGEEKLFF. CDR3 sequence (DNA): TGTGCCAGCAGGGGGACTCAAGGAGAAGAAAAACTGTTTTTT.